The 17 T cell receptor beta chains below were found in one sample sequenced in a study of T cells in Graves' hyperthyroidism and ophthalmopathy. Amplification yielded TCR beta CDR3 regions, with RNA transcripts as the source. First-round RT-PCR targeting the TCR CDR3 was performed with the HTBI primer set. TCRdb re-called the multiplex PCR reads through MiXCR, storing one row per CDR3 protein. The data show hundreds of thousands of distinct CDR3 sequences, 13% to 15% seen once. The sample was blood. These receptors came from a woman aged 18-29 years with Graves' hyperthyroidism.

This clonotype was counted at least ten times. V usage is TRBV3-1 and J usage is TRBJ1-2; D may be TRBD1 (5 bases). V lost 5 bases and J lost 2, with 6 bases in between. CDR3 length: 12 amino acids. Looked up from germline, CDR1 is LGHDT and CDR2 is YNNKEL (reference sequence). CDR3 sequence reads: CASSRDNYGYTF. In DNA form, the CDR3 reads TGTGCCAGCAGCAGGGACAACTATGGCTACACCTTC. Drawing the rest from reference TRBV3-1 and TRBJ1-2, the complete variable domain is DTAVSQTPKYLVTQMGNDKSIKCEQNLGHDTMYWYKQDSKKFLKIMFSYNNKELIINETVPNRFSPKSPDKAHLNLHINSLELGDSAVYFCASSRDNYGYTFGSGTRLTVV.

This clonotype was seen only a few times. The CDR3 spells CASSLDGSYGYTF. As DNA, the CDR3 is TGTGCCAGCAGCTTGGACGGATCCTATGGCTACACCTTC. The V gene is TRBV5-8, the J gene TRBJ1-2; no firm D call. The CDR3 runs to 13 residues. The germline CDR1 and CDR2 sequences are SGHTS and YDEGEE. V was pared by 0 bases and J by 4 bases, with 7 bases between.

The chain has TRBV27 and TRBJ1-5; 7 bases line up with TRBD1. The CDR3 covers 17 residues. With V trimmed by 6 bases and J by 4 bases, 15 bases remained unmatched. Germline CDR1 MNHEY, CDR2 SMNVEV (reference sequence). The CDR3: CASSPTGVGTQNQPQHF. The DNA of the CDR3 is TGTGCCAGCAGCCCCACAGGGGTGGGGACTCAAAATCAGCCCCAGCATTTT.

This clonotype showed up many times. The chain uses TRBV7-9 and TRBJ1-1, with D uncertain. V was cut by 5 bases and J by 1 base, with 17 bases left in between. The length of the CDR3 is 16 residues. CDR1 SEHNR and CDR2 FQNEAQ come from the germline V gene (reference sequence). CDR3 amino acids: CASSPKFGLGNTEAFF. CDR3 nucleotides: TGTGCCAGCAGCCCCAAATTCGGACTCGGGAACACTGAAGCTTTCTTT.

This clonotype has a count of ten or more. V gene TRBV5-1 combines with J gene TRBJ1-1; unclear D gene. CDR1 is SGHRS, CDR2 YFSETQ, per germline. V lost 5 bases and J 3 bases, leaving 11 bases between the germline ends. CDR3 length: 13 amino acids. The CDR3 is CASRRLIDTEAFF. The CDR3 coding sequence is TGCGCCAGCAGAAGGCTTATCGACACTGAAGCTTTCTTT.

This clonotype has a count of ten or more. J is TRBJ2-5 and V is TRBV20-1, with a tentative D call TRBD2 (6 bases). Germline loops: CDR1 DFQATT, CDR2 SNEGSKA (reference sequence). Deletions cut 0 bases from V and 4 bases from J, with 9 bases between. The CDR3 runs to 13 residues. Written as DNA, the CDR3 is TGCAGTGCTAGAGAGGGGGGAGTAGAGACCCAGTACTTC. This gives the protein CSAREGGVETQYF.

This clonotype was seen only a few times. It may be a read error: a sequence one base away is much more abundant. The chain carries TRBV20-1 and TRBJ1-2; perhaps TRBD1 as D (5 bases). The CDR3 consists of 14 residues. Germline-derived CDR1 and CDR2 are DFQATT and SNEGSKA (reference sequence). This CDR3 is CSATRDGSNYGHTF. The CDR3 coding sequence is TGCAGTGCCACTCGGGACGGTTCTAACTATGGCCACACCTTC.

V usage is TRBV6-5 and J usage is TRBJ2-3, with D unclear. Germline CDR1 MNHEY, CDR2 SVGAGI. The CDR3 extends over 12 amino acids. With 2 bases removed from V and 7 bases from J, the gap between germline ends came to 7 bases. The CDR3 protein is CASSYDRYTQYF. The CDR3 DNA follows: TGTGCCAGCAGTTACGATCGATATACGCAGTATTTT.

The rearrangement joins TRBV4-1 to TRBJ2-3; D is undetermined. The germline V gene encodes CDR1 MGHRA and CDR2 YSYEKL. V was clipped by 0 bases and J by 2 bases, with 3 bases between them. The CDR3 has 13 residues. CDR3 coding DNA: TGCGCCAGCAGCCAAGAGAACACAGATACGCAGTATTTT. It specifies CASSQENTDTQYF.

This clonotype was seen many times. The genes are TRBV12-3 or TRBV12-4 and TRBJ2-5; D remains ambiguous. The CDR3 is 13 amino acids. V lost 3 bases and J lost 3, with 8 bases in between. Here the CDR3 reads CASSLGSEETQYF. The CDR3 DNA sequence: TGTGCCAGCAGTTTGGGCTCGGAAGAGACCCAGTACTTC.

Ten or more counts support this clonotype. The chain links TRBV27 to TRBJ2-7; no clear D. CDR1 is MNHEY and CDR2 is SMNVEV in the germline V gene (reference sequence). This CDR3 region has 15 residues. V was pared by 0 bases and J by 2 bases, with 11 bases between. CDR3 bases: TGTGCCAGCAGTTTATCGGACGGACCAACCTACGAGCAGTACTTC. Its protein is CASSLSDGPTYEQYF.

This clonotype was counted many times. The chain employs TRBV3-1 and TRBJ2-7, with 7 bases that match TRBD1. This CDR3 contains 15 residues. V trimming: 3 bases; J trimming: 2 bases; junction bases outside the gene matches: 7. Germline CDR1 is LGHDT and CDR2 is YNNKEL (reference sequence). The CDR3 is CASSHLGQIAYEQYF. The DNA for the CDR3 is TGTGCCAGCAGCCATCTGGGACAGATAGCCTACGAGCAGTACTTC.

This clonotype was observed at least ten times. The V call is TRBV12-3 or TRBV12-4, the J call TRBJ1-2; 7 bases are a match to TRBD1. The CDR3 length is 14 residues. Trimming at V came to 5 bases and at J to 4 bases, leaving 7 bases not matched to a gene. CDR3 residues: CASSPDRAGYGYTF. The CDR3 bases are TGTGCCAGCAGTCCCGACAGGGCAGGCTATGGCTACACCTTC.

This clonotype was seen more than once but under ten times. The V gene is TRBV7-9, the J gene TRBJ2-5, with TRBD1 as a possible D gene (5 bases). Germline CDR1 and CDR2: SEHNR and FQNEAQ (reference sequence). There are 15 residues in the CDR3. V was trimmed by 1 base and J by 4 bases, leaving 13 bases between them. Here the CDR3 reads CASSLGGAMRETQYF. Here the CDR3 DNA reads TGTGCCAGCAGCTTAGGGGGCGCTATGAGAGAGACCCAGTACTTC.

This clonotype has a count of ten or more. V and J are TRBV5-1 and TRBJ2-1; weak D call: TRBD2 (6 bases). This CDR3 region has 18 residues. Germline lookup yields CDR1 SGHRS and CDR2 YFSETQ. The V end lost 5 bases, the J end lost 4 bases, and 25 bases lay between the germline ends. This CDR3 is CASSLRQIAESSYNEQFF. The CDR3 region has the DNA TGCGCCAGCAGTCTGAGACAGATAGCGGAGAGCAGTTACAATGAGCAGTTCTTC.

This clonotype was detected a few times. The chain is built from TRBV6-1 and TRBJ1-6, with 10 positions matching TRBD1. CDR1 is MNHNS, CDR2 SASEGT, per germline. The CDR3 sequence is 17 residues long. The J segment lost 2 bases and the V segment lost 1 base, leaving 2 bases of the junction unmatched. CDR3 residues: CASSEGTGGAYNSPLHF. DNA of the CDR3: TGTGCCAGCAGTGAAGGGACAGGGGGTGCCTATAATTCACCCCTCCACTTT.

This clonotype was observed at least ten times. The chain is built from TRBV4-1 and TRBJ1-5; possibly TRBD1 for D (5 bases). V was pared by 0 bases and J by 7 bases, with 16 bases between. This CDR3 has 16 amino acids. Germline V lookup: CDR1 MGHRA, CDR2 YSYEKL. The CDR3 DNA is TGCGCCAGCAGCCAAGATCTTGTGTGGGGGAGGCAGCCCCAGCATTTT. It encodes CASSQDLVWGRQPQHF.